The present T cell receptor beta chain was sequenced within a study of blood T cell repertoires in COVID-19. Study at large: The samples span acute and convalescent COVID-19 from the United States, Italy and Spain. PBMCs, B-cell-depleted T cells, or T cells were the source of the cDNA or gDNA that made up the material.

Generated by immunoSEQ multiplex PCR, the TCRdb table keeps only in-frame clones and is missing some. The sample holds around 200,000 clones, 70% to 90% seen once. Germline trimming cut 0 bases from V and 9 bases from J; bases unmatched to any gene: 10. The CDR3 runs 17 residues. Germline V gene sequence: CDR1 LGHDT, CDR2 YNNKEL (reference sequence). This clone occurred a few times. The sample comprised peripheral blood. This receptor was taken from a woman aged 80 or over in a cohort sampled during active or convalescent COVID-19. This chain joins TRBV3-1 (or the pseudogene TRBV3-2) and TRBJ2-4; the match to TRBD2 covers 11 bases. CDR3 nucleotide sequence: TGTGCCAGCAGCCAAGATTTTAGCGGGAGGGCGGGAAGCATTCAGTACTTC. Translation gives CASSQDFSGRAGSIQYF.